This T cell receptor beta chain was documented in a study of graft-versus-host responses after intestinal transplantation. CDR3 length equals 16 residues. V lost 11 bases, J lost 0 bases, and 7 bases stayed unmatched. Measured with immunoSEQ multiplex PCR; TCRdb has only the in-frame clones, and not every one. This table has 95,000 to 150,000 clones, approximately 95% appearing once. Comments on this clone: The antigen is not known.

The chain carries TRBV6-7 and TRBJ2-1; 13 bases are a match to TRBD2. Being an ORF, TRBV6-7 has a function that is uncertain. The specimen was unstimulated CD8+ T cells sorted from spleen or lymph node cells, collected before intestinal transplant. This sequence was found in a human donor who received an intestinal transplant. CDR3 region: CAWGTSGILSYNEQFF. CDR3 DNA: TGTGCCTGGGGGACTAGCGGGATCCTCTCCTACAATGAGCAGTTCTTC.